The clone carrying this T cell receptor beta chain was counted at least ten times. No antigen is known for it. Per the germline V gene, CDR1 is DFQATT and CDR2 is SNEGSKA (reference sequence). This CDR3 is built from 15 residues. V shed 0 bases, J shed 5 bases, and the junction held 10 bases outside the gene matches. This sample is part of a study of Graves' ophthalmopathy and Graves' hyperthyroidism. Study-level points and caveats: With around 69% sensitivity and more than 72% specificity, the model predicted ophthalmopathy progression.

The sequenced template was RNA, covering the TCR beta CDR3 region. An initial RT-PCR round employing HTBI primers preceded a second-round multiplex PCR. TCRdb redid the calling of the multiplex PCR reads with MiXCR, one entry per CDR3 protein. This sample has some 410,000 distinct CDR3 sequences, with around 21% found just once. The rearrangement joins TRBV20-1 to TRBJ2-7, with TRBD2 matching over 7 bases. This TCR came from a young woman with stable Graves' hyperthyroidism. Sequenced sample: peripheral blood. The CDR3 loop reads CSAREIGGTLDEQYF. The CDR3 bases are TGCAGTGCTAGAGAAATCGGGGGGACCTTAGACGAGCAGTACTTC.